These 2 T cell receptor beta chains originate from one sample sequenced in a study of blood T cell repertoires in COVID-19. The repertoire was sequenced with immunoSEQ multiplex PCR; TCRdb's copy has only in-frame clones and lacks some. The repertoire holds some 670,000 clones, with 85% to 90% as singletons. Sequencing was performed on peripheral blood. These receptors originate from a woman between 18 and 29 years old with acute or convalescent COVID-19.

The V call is TRBV5-5, the J call TRBJ2-7; D is possibly TRBD1 (6 bases). CDR1 and CDR2 (germline): SGHKS, YYEKEE (reference sequence). With 0 bases removed from V and 2 bases from J, the gap between germline ends came to 12 bases. The CDR3 spans 15 residues. This CDR3 is CASSLGWQGPYEQYF. The CDR3 coding sequence is TGTGCCAGCAGCTTGGGTTGGCAGGGGCCCTACGAGCAGTACTTC. The whole variable domain, filled in from reference TRBV5-5 and TRBJ2-7, reads DAGVTQSPTHLIKTRGQQVTLRCSPISGHKSVSWYQQVLGQGPQFIFQYYEKEERGRGNFPDRFSARQFPNYSSELNVNALLLGDSALYLCASSLGWQGPYEQYFGPGTRLTVT.

This clone appeared a single time. This chain connects TRBV7-9 to TRBJ1-4; D gene unclear. The CDR3 contains 13 residues. CDR1 and CDR2 (germline): SEHNR, FQNEAQ (reference sequence). Between the trimmed V and J ends, which lost 3 bases and 8 bases, there was a span of 10 bases. CDR3 nucleotide sequence: TGTGCCAGCAGCTTGACCCTCGGGGAAAAACTGTTTTTT. Encoded protein: CASSLTLGEKLFF. Looking up the rest from reference TRBV7-9 and TRBJ1-4 gives the full variable domain: DTGVSQNPRHKITKRGQNVTFRCDPISEHNRLYWYRQTLGQGPEFLTYFQNEAQLEKSRLLSDRFSAERPKGSFSTLEIQRTEQGDSAMYLCASSLTLGEKLFFGSGTQLSVL.